Below are 27 T cell receptor beta chains sequenced from a single sample in a study of beta chain features in type 1 diabetes. Whole-study findings and limits: People with Type 1 diabetes carried modestly yet significantly shorter TCRB CDR3s in all four CD4+ subsets.

Every isolated RNA sample was fully reverse transcribed, so sequencing captured expressed TCRB transcripts. TCRdb keeps only in-frame clones here, not all; method: immunoSEQ multiplex PCR. The profile shows 100,000 to 150,000 clones, 7% to 10% of them singletons. Their antigen targets remain unknown. Input material: central memory CD4+ T cells from blood. The source is a man between 25 and 39 years old with type 1 diabetes.

This clone turned up a few times. The CDR3 DNA reads TGTGCCAGCACCACAGCCTACGAGCAGTACTTC. Amino acid sequence: CASTTAYEQYF. The rearrangement joins TRBV28 to TRBJ2-5; D is ambiguous. The last part of the DNA fits TRBJ2-7 better; the J call may be wrong. CDR1 and CDR2 (germline): MDHEN, SYDVKM. CDR3 length: 11 residues.

This chain connects TRBV29-1 to TRBJ1-2; D is possibly TRBD1 (5 bases). Trimming left V 6 bases short and J 0 bases short, with 11 bases between. The germline CDR1 and CDR2 sequences are SQVTM and ANQGSEA. This CDR3 is built from 13 residues. The DNA for the CDR3 is TGCAGCGTCACAACAGGCCCTAACTATGGCTACACCTTC. Its protein product is CSVTTGPNYGYTF.

The rearrangement uses TRBV29-1 and TRBJ2-5; 8 bases agree with TRBD1. The CDR3 totals 12 residues. V gave up 6 bases and J gave up 11 bases; unmatched junction bases: 11. Germline assignment: CDR1 SQVTM and CDR2 ANQGSEA. The CDR3 coding sequence is TGCAGCGTCGCGCAGGGGGCTGGTGAGCAGTACTTC. Encoded protein: CSVAQGAGEQYF.

At least ten counts were recorded for this clone. This chain uses TRBV27 with TRBJ2-5; TRBD2 matches 8 bases. This CDR3 has 16 residues. V lost 7 bases to trimming and J lost 5 bases; unmatched junction nucleotides: 15. Germline V CDR1 and CDR2: MNHEY, SMNVEV (reference sequence). The CDR3 DNA is TGTGCCAGCAAGGGACTAACGGGGGGGCCGGAGGAGACCCAGTACTTC. It specifies CASKGLTGGPEETQYF.

This clone was detected only a few times. V is TRBV4-2 and J is TRBJ2-5; 8 bases agree with TRBD2. In germline, CDR1 is LGHNA, CDR2 YNFKEQ. The CDR3 spans 16 residues. Trimming took 1 base from V and 5 from J; bases not matched to a gene: 9. The CDR3 here is CASSQVSGGGRETQYF. The CDR3, as DNA: TGTGCCAGCAGCCAAGTTTCGGGGGGGGGAAGGGAGACCCAGTACTTC.

V is TRBV9 and J is TRBJ2-7; TRBD1 agrees at 7 bases. CDR3 size: 15 residues. Germline CDR1 is SGDLS and CDR2 is YYNGEE. With V trimmed by 0 bases and J by 4 bases, 7 bases remained unmatched. CDR3 bases: TGTGCCAGCAGCGTAGAAGCAGCAGGGGGATACGAGCAGTACTTC. As protein: CASSVEAAGGYEQYF.

This clone appeared many times. This chain connects TRBV16 to TRBJ1-2; D not certain. This CDR3 comprises 14 residues. CDR1 KGHSY and CDR2 FQNENV come from the germline V gene. With 0 bases removed from V and 2 bases from J, the gap between germline ends came to 7 bases. The CDR3 sequence: CASSQSPRNYGYTF. Written as DNA, the CDR3 is TGTGCCAGCAGCCAATCTCCCAGGAACTATGGCTACACCTTC. Full variable domain (rest looked up from reference TRBV16 and TRBJ1-2): GEEVAQTPKHLVRGEGQKAKLYCAPIKGHSYVFWYQQVLKNEFKFLISFQNENVFDETGMPKERFSAKCLPNSPCSLEIQATKLEDSAVYFCASSQSPRNYGYTFGSGTRLTVV.

This clone was seen more than once but under ten times. This specimen includes other DNA sequences encoding the same CDR3. The V gene is TRBV7-2, the J gene TRBJ2-7; perhaps TRBD2 as D (5 bases). The CDR3 loop spans 13 amino acids. The germline gives CDR1 SGHTA, CDR2 FQGNSA. Trimming removed 1 base from V and 2 bases from J, with 6 bases in between. The DNA of the CDR3 is TGTGCCAGCAGCTTAGACGGGACCTACGAGCAGTACTTC. Protein product: CASSLDGTYEQYF.

The rearrangement joins TRBV5-4 to TRBJ2-1, with 7 positions matching TRBD1. This CDR3 region has 14 residues. Trimming at V came to 6 bases and at J to 3 bases, leaving 6 bases not matched to a gene. The germline V gene has CDR1 SGHNT and CDR2 YYREEE (reference sequence). The CDR3 here is CASTKAGGYNEQFF. The DNA for the CDR3 is TGTGCCAGCACAAAGGCAGGGGGCTACAATGAGCAGTTCTTC.

This clone was counted between two and nine times. The chain uses TRBV11-2 and TRBJ2-7; the match to TRBD1 covers 8 bases. Trimming removed 8 bases from V and 3 bases from J; junction bases left unmatched: 9. CDR3 length: 14 residues. The germline V gene has CDR1 SGHAT and CDR2 FQNNGV. The CDR3 loop reads CASGETGVNYEQYF. The CDR3, as DNA: TGTGCCAGCGGTGAGACAGGGGTAAACTACGAGCAGTACTTC.

The genes are TRBV9 and TRBJ2-7; TRBD1 matches 9 bases. The CDR3 spans 15 residues. The J segment lost 3 bases and the V segment lost 4 bases, leaving 8 bases of the junction unmatched. Germline V lookup: CDR1 SGDLS, CDR2 YYNGEE. CDR3 DNA: TGTGCCAGCAGCCCGGACAGGGGAGCGTACTACGAGCAGTACTTC. Protein: CASSPDRGAYYEQYF. The variable domain in full, with the rest retrieved from reference TRBV9 and TRBJ2-7, is DSGVTQTPKHLITATGQRVTLRCSPRSGDLSVYWYQQSLDQGLQFLIQYYNGEERAKGNILERFSAQQFPDLHSELNLSSLELGDSALYFCASSPDRGAYYEQYFGPGTRLTVT.

The J gene is TRBJ1-4, the V gene TRBV19, with a tentative D call TRBD1 (5 bases). Between the trimmed V and J ends, which lost 4 bases and 8 bases, there was a span of 14 bases. Germline V gives CDR1 LNHDA, CDR2 SQIVND (reference sequence). The CDR3 sequence is 14 residues long. The CDR3 nucleotides read TGTGCCAGTAGTACGATCGGGGGAGAGGAAAAACTGTTTTTT. This translates into CASSTIGGEEKLFF.

This clone was seen a handful of times. V gene TRBV30 combines with J gene TRBJ2-5, with 7 bases aligning to TRBD2. There are 14 residues in the CDR3. Germline V lookup: CDR1 GTSNPN, CDR2 SVGIG (reference sequence). The V and J ends lost 2 bases and 5 bases, in that order; junction bases with no gene match: 8. CDR3 nucleotide sequence: TGTGCCTGGAGTCCTTCCGGGGGGTTCGAGACCCAGTACTTC. Its protein product is CAWSPSGGFETQYF. The entire variable domain, with the rest obtained from reference TRBV30 and TRBJ2-5, is as follows: SQTIHQWPATLVQPVGSPLSLECTVEGTSNPNLYWYRQAAGRGLQLLFYSVGIGQISSEVPQNLSASRPQDRQFILSSKKLLLSDSGFYLCAWSPSGGFETQYFGPGTRLLVL.

The rearrangement links TRBV5-1 to TRBJ2-5; D not resolved. Trimming removed 2 bases from V and 2 bases from J, with 7 bases in between. In germline, CDR1 is SGHRS, CDR2 YFSETQ. There are 13 residues in the CDR3. CDR3 nucleotides: TGCGCCAGCAGCTTAACACCTCAAGAGACCCAGTACTTC. Amino acid sequence: CASSLTPQETQYF.

This clone has just a few counts. This chain uses TRBV15 with TRBJ2-5, with 10 bases fitting TRBD2. The CDR3 sequence is 15 residues long. The V gene end was trimmed by 4 bases and the J gene end by 5 bases; junction bases not matched to a gene: 7. CDR1 is LNHNV and CDR2 is YYDKDF in the germline V gene (reference sequence). CDR3 residues: CATSTEVAGGETQYF. For the CDR3, the DNA is TGTGCCACCAGCACCGAGGTAGCGGGAGGTGAGACCCAGTACTTC.

This clone was counted between two and nine times. This sequence joins TRBV10-3 and TRBJ2-5, with 9 bases aligning to TRBD1. Germline V gene data show CDR1 as ENHRY and CDR2 as SYGVKD. This CDR3 spans 13 amino acids. V gave up 7 bases and J gave up 5 bases; unmatched junction bases: 5. CDR3 residues: CAITPDRGETQYF. The CDR3 DNA follows: TGTGCCATCACCCCTGACAGGGGGGAGACCCAGTACTTC.

This chain joins TRBV28 and TRBJ2-3; no firm D call. V lost 3 bases and J lost 2, with 9 bases in between. CDR3 size: 14 residues. The germline V gene encodes CDR1 MDHEN and CDR2 SYDVKM. The CDR3 spells CASSLAHPTDTQYF. For the CDR3, the DNA is TGTGCCAGCAGTTTGGCTCATCCCACAGATACGCAGTATTTT.

The chain employs TRBV20-1 and TRBJ2-7; 7 nucleotides match TRBD1. From germline, CDR1 is DFQATT and CDR2 SNEGSKA (reference sequence). This CDR3 is 11 amino acids long. This CDR3 reads CSPGQANEQYF. The CDR3 coding sequence is TGCAGCCCCGGACAGGCGAACGAGCAGTACTTC.

There are a few counts of this clone. The rearrangement links TRBV5-4 to TRBJ2-1, with D unclear. CDR1 and CDR2 (germline): SGHNT, YYREEE (reference sequence). Deletions cut 4 bases from V and 8 bases from J, with 10 bases between. The CDR3 extends over 12 amino acids. CDR3 protein: CASSRKTDEQFF. The CDR3 nucleotides read TGTGCCAGCAGCCGGAAAACAGATGAGCAGTTCTTC.

The rearrangement uses TRBV27 and TRBJ2-4, with 8 bases lining up with TRBD2. Germline trimming cut 5 bases from V and 7 bases from J; bases unmatched to any gene: 10. Germline V gene lookup returns CDR1 MNHEY and CDR2 SMNVEV (reference sequence). The CDR3 is 15 amino acids. The CDR3 region has the DNA TGTGCCAGCAGTCTTACCCGGGGGGGCAGGAACATTCAGTACTTC. The encoded protein is CASSLTRGGRNIQYF.

V is TRBV2 and J is TRBJ2-1; D is unclear. Germline CDR1 and CDR2: SNHLY and FYNNEI. The length of the CDR3 is 14 residues. V was clipped by 7 bases and J by 0 bases, with 10 bases between them. The CDR3 region is CASTPWSSYNEQFF. CDR3 nucleotide sequence: TGTGCCAGCACGCCGTGGAGCTCCTACAATGAGCAGTTCTTC.

This clone showed up just a few times. The gene calls are TRBV18 and TRBJ1-1, with TRBD1 matching over 7 bases. Per the germline V gene, CDR1 is KGHSH and CDR2 is LQKENI. The CDR3 totals 14 residues. V lost 5 bases to trimming and J lost 5 bases; unmatched junction nucleotides: 8. This chain's CDR3 is CASSAGGGATEAFF. DNA for the CDR3: TGTGCCAGCTCAGCAGGGGGTGGGGCTACTGAAGCTTTCTTT.

The chain has TRBV9 and TRBJ1-2; 7 bases agree with TRBD1. The V segment lost 3 bases and the J segment 3 bases; nucleotides outside the gene matches: 8. Per germline, CDR1 SGDLS and CDR2 YYNGEE. The CDR3 contains 15 residues. The CDR3 sequence is CASSAQQGWDYGYTF. As DNA, the CDR3 is TGTGCCAGCAGCGCCCAACAGGGGTGGGACTATGGCTACACCTTC.

The gene calls are TRBV6-5 and TRBJ2-1; 9 positions agree with TRBD2. Germline trimming cut 0 bases from V and 9 bases from J; bases unmatched to any gene: 6. In germline, CDR1 is MNHEY, CDR2 SVGAGI. The CDR3 sequence is 15 residues long. As DNA, the CDR3 is TGTGCCAGCAGTTACTCCGCAGGGACTAGCATTGAGCAGTTCTTC. Amino acid sequence: CASSYSAGTSIEQFF.

This clone was counted a few times. This chain connects TRBV27 to TRBJ2-7; D is possibly TRBD1 (6 bases). There are 14 residues in the CDR3. V gave up 5 bases and J gave up 6 bases, with 17 bases separating them. Germline V CDR1 and CDR2: MNHEY, SMNVEV (reference sequence). CDR3 DNA: TGTGCCAGCAGTCGACAAGAACAGGGTTCCGAGCAGTACTTC. This encodes CASSRQEQGSEQYF.

This chain connects TRBV11-2 to TRBJ2-3; 7 bases align to TRBD2. J gave up 3 bases and V 3 bases, and 0 bases lay outside the gene matches. Germline CDR1 is SGHAT and CDR2 is FQNNGV. The CDR3 contains 13 residues. CDR3: CASSLRGTDTQYF. In DNA form, the CDR3 reads TGTGCCAGCAGCTTGCGGGGGACAGATACGCAGTATTTT.

V usage is TRBV15 and J usage is TRBJ1-3; unclear D gene. Trimming stripped 5 bases from V and 5 bases from J, with 13 bases between. CDR1 is LNHNV and CDR2 is YYDKDF in the germline V gene (reference sequence). This CDR3 comprises 14 residues. The CDR3 region is CATSPDRRRNTIYF. CDR3 DNA: TGTGCCACCAGCCCCGATCGGAGGCGAAACACCATATATTTT. Full variable domain (outside the CDR3, taken from reference TRBV15 and TRBJ1-3): DAMVIQNPRYQVTQFGKPVTLSCSQTLNHNVMYWYQQKSSQAPKLLFHYYDKDFNNEADTPDNFQSRRPNTSFCFLDIRSPGLGDTAMYLCATSPDRRRNTIYFGEGSWLTVV.